This T cell receptor beta chain was sequenced in a study of blood T cell repertoires in COVID-19. In the study overall: Nucleic acid was either cDNA or gDNA, and it came from T cells, B-cell-depleted T cells, or PBMCs.

Libraries were prepared by immunoSEQ multiplex PCR; TCRdb keeps only in-frame clonotypes and omits some of them. The sample yields 300,000 to 450,000 clones, approximately 88% seen once. This clone was counted a single time. The CDR3 covers 16 residues. Germline CDR1 is MNHEY and CDR2 is SVGAGI. The V and J ends lost 4 bases and 2 bases respectively, with 14 bases between them. The receptor was isolated from a woman in her twenties or thirties with COVID-19, enrolled during active disease. The J gene is TRBJ2-2, the V gene TRBV6-5; tentatively, D is TRBD1 (7 bases). The sample taken for sequencing was peripheral blood. The CDR3, as DNA: TGTGCCAGCAGTTTTGGAGGGACAGTCAACACCGGGGAGCTGTTTTTT. Translated: CASSFGGTVNTGELFF.